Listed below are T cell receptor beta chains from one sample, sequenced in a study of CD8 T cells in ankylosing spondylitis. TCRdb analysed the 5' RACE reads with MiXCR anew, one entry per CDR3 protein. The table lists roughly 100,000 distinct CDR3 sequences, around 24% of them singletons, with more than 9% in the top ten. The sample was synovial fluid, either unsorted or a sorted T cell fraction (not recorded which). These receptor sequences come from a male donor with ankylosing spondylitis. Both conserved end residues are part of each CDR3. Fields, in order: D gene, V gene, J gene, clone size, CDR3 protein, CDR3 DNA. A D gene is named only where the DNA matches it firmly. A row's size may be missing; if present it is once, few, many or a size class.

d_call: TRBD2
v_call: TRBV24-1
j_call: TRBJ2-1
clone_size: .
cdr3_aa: CATSGRLGTSLYNEQFF
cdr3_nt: TGTGCCACCAGTGGCAGATTAGGGACTAGCCTTTACAATGAGCAGTTCTTC

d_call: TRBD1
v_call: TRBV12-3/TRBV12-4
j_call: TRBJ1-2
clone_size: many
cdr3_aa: CASSLSGQGDYGYTF
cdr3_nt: TGTGCCAGCAGTTTATCGGGACAGGGGGACTATGGCTACACCTTC

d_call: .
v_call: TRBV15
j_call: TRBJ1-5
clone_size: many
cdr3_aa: CATSRDLGAQPQHF
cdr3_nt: TGTGCCACCAGCAGAGATCTCGGGGCCCAGCCCCAGCATTTT

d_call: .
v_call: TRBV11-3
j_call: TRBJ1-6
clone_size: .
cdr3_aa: CASSSPNSPLHF
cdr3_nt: TGTGCCAGCAGCTCTCCGAATTCACCCCTCCACTTT

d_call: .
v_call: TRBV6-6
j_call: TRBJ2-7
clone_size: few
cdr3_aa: CASSARYEQYF
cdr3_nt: TGTGCCAGCAGTGCCCGGTACGAGCAGTACTTC

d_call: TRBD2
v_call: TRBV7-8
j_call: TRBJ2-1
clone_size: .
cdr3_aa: CASSLAASGGNEQFF
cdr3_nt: TGTGCCAGCAGCTTAGCGGCTAGCGGAGGCAATGAGCAGTTCTTC

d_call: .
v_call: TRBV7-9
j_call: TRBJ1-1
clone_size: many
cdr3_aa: CASSLGERTEAFF
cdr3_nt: TGTGCCAGCAGCTTGGGGGAGCGGACTGAAGCTTTCTTT

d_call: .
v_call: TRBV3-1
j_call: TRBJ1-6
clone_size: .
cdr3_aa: CASSLGNRRPSPLHF
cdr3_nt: TGTGCCAGCAGCCTTGGGAACAGAAGACCTTCACCCCTCCACTTT

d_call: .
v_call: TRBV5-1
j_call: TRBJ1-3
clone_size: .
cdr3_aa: CASSFDGSGNTIYF
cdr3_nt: TGCGCCAGCAGCTTCGACGGCTCTGGAAACACCATATATTTT

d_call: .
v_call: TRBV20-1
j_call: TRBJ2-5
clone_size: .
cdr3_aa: CSASHEETQYF
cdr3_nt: TGCAGTGCTAGTCACGAGGAGACCCAGTACTTC

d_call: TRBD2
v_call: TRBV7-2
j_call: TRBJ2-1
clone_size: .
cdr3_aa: CASSLTLLATIYNEQFF
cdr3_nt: TGTGCCAGCAGCTTAACATTACTAGCGACCATTTACAATGAGCAGTTCTTC

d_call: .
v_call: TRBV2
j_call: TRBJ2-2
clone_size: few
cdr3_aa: CASKANTGELFF
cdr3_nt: TGTGCCAGCAAAGCGAACACCGGGGAGCTGTTTTTT

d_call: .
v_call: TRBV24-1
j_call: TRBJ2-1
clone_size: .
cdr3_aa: CATGLQGSSYNEQFF
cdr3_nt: TGTGCCACCGGGTTACAGGGTAGCTCCTACAATGAGCAGTTCTTC

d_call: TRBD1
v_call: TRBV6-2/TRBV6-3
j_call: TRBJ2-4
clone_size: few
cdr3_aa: CASSQSDRVKNIQYF
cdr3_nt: TGTGCCAGCAGTCAATCAGACAGGGTCAAAAACATTCAGTACTTC

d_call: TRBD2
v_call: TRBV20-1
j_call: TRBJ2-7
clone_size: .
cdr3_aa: CSARDGGRDEQYF
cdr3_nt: TGCAGTGCTAGAGATGGCGGGAGAGACGAGCAGTACTTC

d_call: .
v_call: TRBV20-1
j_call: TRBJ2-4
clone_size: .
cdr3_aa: CSARSGAKNIQYF
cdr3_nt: TGCAGTGCTAGGTCGGGGGCCAAAAACATTCAGTACTTC

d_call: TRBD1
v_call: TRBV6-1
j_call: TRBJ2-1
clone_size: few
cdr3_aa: CASTVWTGGFSSYNEQFF
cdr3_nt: TGTGCCAGCACCGTCTGGACAGGGGGCTTCAGCTCCTACAATGAGCAGTTCTTC

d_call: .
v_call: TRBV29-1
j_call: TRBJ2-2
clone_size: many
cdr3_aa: CSVQQGWGAGELFF
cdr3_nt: TGCAGCGTTCAGCAGGGTTGGGGGGCCGGGGAGCTGTTTTTT

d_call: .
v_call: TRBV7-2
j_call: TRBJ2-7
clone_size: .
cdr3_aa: CASSLVTRESLLHF
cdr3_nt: TGTGCCAGCAGCTTAGTTACCAGGGAGTCTCTGCTGCACTTC

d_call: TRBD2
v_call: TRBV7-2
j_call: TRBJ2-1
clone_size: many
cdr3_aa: CASSLVRLAGKDEQFF
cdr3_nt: TGTGCCAGCAGCTTAGTCCGACTAGCGGGGAAGGATGAGCAGTTCTTC

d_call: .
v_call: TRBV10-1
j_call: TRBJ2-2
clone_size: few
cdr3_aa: CASSELNTGELFF
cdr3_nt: TGCGCCAGCAGTGAGTTGAACACCGGGGAGCTGTTTTTT

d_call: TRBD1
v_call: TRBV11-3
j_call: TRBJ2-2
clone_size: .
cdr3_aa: CASSARDRGTGELFF
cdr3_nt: TGTGCCAGCAGCGCACGGGACAGGGGAACCGGGGAGCTGTTTTTT

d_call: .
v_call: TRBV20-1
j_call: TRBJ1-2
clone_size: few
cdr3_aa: CSATLGVGYTF
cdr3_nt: TGCAGTGCTACGTTGGGGGTTGGCTACACCTTC

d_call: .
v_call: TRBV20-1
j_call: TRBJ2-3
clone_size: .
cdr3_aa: CSARGVGGPDTQYF
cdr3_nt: TGCAGTGCTAGAGGGGTAGGGGGGCCAGATACGCAGTATTTT

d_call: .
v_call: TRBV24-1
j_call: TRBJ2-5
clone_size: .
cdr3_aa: CATRGPMETQYF
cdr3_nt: TGTGCCACCCGGGGCCCCATGGAGACCCAGTACTTC

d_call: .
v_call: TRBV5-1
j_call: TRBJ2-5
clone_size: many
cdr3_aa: CASSLAPETQYF
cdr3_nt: TGCGCCAGCAGCTTGGCCCCCGAGACCCAGTACTTC

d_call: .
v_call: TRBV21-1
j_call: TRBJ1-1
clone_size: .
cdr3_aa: CASRSNIEAFF
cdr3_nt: TGTGCCAGCAGAAGCAACATCGAAGCTTTCTTT

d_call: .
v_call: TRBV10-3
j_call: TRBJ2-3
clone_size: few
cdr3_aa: CAISESTRGARDTQYF
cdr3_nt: TGTGCCATCAGTGAGTCGACAAGGGGCGCGAGGGATACGCAGTATTTT

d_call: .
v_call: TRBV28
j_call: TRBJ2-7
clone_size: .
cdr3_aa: CASSFQNYEQYF
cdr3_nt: TGTGCCAGCAGTTTCCAAAACTACGAGCAGTACTTC

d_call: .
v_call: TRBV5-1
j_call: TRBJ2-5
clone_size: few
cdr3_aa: CASSEPGHKETQYF
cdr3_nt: TGCGCCAGCAGCGAGCCGGGACATAAAGAGACCCAGTACTTC

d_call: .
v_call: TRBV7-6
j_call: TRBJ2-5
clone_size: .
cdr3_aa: CASSLSETRAETQYF
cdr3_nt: TGTGCCAGCAGCTTAAGTGAAACGCGAGCAGAGACCCAGTACTTC

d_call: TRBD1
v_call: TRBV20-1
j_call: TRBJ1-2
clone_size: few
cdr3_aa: CSATTGYANGYTF
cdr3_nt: TGCAGTGCCACGACAGGGTACGCGAATGGCTACACCTTC

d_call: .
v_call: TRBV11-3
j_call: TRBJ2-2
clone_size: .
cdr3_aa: CASSNKVDTGELFF
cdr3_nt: TGTGCCAGCAGCAATAAAGTGGACACCGGGGAGCTGTTTTTT

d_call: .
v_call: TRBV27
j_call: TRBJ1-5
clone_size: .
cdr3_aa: CASSAGFGNQPQHF
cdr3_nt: TGTGCCAGCAGTGCAGGGTTCGGCAATCAGCCCCAGCATTTT

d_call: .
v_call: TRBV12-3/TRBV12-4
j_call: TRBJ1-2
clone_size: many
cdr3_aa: CASLFTGTNGYTF
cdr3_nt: TGTGCCTCTCTATTTACCGGGACAAATGGCTACACCTTC

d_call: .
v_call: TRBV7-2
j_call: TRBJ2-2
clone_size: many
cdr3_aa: CASSFPRNLRPGELFF
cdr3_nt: TGTGCCAGCAGCTTCCCAAGAAATTTAAGGCCTGGGGAGCTGTTTTTT

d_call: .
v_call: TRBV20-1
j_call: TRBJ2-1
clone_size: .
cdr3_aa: CSAPKPGRMNEQFF
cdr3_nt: TGCAGTGCTCCTAAACCGGGCAGGATGAATGAGCAGTTCTTC

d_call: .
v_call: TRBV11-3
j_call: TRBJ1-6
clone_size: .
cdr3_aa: CASSFLTDSPLHF
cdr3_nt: TGTGCCAGCAGCTTCCTGACTGATTCACCCCTCCACTTT

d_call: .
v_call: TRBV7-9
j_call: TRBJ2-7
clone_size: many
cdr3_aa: CASSLVFSYEQYF
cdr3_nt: TGTGCCAGCAGCTTAGTTTTTTCCTACGAGCAGTACTTC

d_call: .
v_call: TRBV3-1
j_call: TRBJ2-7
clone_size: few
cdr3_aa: CASSQVTDSYEQYF
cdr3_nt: TGTGCCAGCAGCCAAGTAACAGATTCCTACGAGCAGTACTTC

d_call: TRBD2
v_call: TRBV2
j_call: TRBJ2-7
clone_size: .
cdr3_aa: CAGIQGLAGGSSYEQYF
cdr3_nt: TGTGCCGGGATCCAGGGACTAGCGGGCGGAAGCTCCTACGAGCAGTACTTC

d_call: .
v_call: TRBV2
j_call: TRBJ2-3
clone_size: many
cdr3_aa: CASRAFGGASDTQYF
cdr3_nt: TGTGCCAGCAGGGCTTTTGGCGGGGCATCAGATACGCAGTATTTT

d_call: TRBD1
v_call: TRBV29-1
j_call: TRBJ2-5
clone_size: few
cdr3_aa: CSATGTGGQETQYF
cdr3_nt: TGCAGCGCGACCGGGACAGGGGGCCAAGAGACCCAGTACTTC

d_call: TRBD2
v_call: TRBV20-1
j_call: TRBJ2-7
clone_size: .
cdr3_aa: CSARSSGRAYEQYF
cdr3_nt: TGCAGTGCTAGATCTAGCGGGAGGGCCTACGAGCAGTACTTC

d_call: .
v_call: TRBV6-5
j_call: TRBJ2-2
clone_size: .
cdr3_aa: CASSYSGPLGELFF
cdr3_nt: TGTGCCAGCAGTTACAGCGGGCCTCTCGGGGAGCTGTTTTTT

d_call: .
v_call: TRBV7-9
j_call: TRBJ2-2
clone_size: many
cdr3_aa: CASSSSGAGELFF
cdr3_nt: TGTGCCAGCAGCTCTTCCGGGGCCGGGGAGCTGTTTTTT

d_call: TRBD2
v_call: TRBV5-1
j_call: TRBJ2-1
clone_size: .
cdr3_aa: CASSPSPGTSGRPVNEQFF
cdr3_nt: TGCGCCAGCAGCCCCAGTCCCGGGACTAGCGGGAGGCCCGTCAATGAGCAGTTCTTC